The 15 T cell receptor beta chains below come from one sample, sequenced in a study of cytomegalovirus exposure and HLA in healthy donors. PCR involved 60 Vbeta and 13 Jbeta primers. Some clones are missing from TCRdb's copy, which holds only in-frame ones; the method was immunoSEQ multiplex PCR. The sample yields approximately 110,000 clones, of which the top ten take up 1%. Specimen: PBMCs. The origin of the receptors is a man aged 18-30 years in good health and CMV-seronegative.

The gene calls are TRBV11-2 and TRBJ2-7; possible D gene TRBD2, 5 bases. The ends were cut back, 1 base at V and 9 bases at J, with 13 bases in the middle. Germline assignment: CDR1 SGHAT and CDR2 FQNNGV. The length of the CDR3 is 13 residues. CDR3 nucleotides: TGTGCCAGCAGCTTAGTCGGTCTAGCCGTGCAGTACTTC. Protein sequence: CASSLVGLAVQYF.

The rearrangement links TRBV28 to TRBJ2-7; no definite D call. Germline loops: CDR1 MDHEN, CDR2 SYDVKM. The CDR3 consists of 14 residues. V dropped 2 bases and J dropped 2 bases, with 10 bases sitting between them. The CDR3 sequence is CASSLTENTYEQYF. CDR3 nucleotides: TGTGCCAGCAGTTTAACAGAGAATACCTACGAGCAGTACTTC.

The chain couples TRBV2 to TRBJ2-7; D is unresolved. The CDR3 is made up of 12 amino acids. V lost 6 bases and J lost 4, with 10 bases in between. In germline, CDR1 is SNHLY, CDR2 FYNNEI. In DNA form, the CDR3 reads TGTGCCAGCAGCTTCGACTTTTACGAGCAGTACTTC. Residues: CASSFDFYEQYF.

The chain recombines TRBV27 with TRBJ2-6; D is ambiguous. Germline V gene lookup returns CDR1 MNHEY and CDR2 SMNVEV (reference sequence). The CDR3 sequence is 15 residues long. V dropped 2 bases and J dropped 0 bases, with 5 bases sitting between them. The chain's CDR3 is CASSLTSSGANVLTF. In DNA, the CDR3 is TGTGCCAGCAGTTTAACGAGCTCTGGGGCCAACGTCCTGACTTTC.

Concerning this clone: Other nucleotide sequences from this sample produce the same CDR3. The J gene is TRBJ1-5, the V gene TRBV27; TRBD1 might be the D (6 bases). The V gene lost 5 bases and the J gene lost 0 bases, with 11 bases spanning the gap. CDR3 size: 15 residues. Germline CDR1 MNHEY, CDR2 SMNVEV (reference sequence). CDR3 amino acids: CASSGQGFSNQPQHF. The CDR3 DNA sequence: TGTGCCAGCAGTGGCCAGGGGTTTAGCAATCAGCCCCAGCATTTT.

For the CDR3, the DNA is TGCGCCAGCAGCTACACTAGCGGGACGGGCACCGGGGAGCTGTTTTTT. It translates to CASSYTSGTGTGELFF. V usage is TRBV5-1 and J usage is TRBJ2-2; 10 bases agree with TRBD2. CDR1 and CDR2 from the germline V gene are SGHRS and YFSETQ. The CDR3 has 16 amino acids. The ends lost 3 bases at V and 4 bases at J; junction bases unmatched: 6.

The chain uses TRBV4-2 and TRBJ1-1, with D possibly being TRBD1 (6 bases). Germline values: CDR1 LGHNA, CDR2 YNFKEQ. The CDR3 consists of 14 residues. Trimming took 1 base from V and 2 from J, leaving 8 bases between them. For the CDR3, the DNA is TGTGCCAGCAGCCAAGTGGACAGAAACACTGAAGCTTTCTTT. This codes for CASSQVDRNTEAFF.

The CDR3 bases are TGTGCCAGCGGGGCCTCTGGGGCCAACGTCCTGACTTTC. This translates into CASGASGANVLTF. The V and J genes are TRBV27 and TRBJ2-6; D is perhaps TRBD1 (5 bases). There are 13 residues in the CDR3. CDR1 is MNHEY, CDR2 SMNVEV, per germline (reference sequence). V was shortened by 8 bases and J by 0 bases, with 5 bases between the two germline ends.

Notes on this clone: In the same sample, other DNA sequences code for this CDR3. This chain joins TRBV5-1 and TRBJ1-2, with D unclear. CDR3 size: 13 residues. The V gene lost 0 bases and the J gene lost 7 bases, with 10 bases spanning the gap. The germline V gene has CDR1 SGHRS and CDR2 YFSETQ. The CDR3 nucleotides read TGCGCCAGCAGCTTGGAGGGAGAGGGTGGCTACACCTTC. Translation: CASSLEGEGGYTF.

The V gene is TRBV30, the J gene TRBJ2-7; a possible D gene is TRBD1 (6 bases). The CDR3 sequence is 13 residues long. The V gene's germline CDR1 is GTSNPN and CDR2 SVGIG (reference sequence). The ends were cut back, 0 bases at V and 5 bases at J, with 11 bases in the middle. The CDR3 nucleotides are TGTGCCTGGAGTGTAATGGGGGCCGACGAGCAGTACTTC. This translates into CAWSVMGADEQYF.

V and J are TRBV28 and TRBJ1-2, with TRBD1 as a possible D gene (5 bases). Germline loops: CDR1 MDHEN, CDR2 SYDVKM. The V and J ends lost 5 bases and 4 bases respectively, with 11 bases between them. This CDR3 spans 13 amino acids. In DNA form, the CDR3 reads TGTGCCAGCAGTCCGAGACAGATCTATGGCTACACCTTC. This sequence encodes CASSPRQIYGYTF.

The chain combines TRBV5-1 with TRBJ2-1; no definite D call. The CDR3 contains 16 residues. CDR1 and CDR2 from the germline V gene are SGHRS and YFSETQ. V gave up 0 bases and J gave up 2 bases, with 12 bases separating them. The CDR3, as DNA: TGCGCCAGCAGCTTGGGTCTGCAGATCGCCTACAATGAGCAGTTCTTC. Translating it yields CASSLGLQIAYNEQFF.

The V and J genes are TRBV5-1 and TRBJ2-5; D may be TRBD1 (5 bases). The CDR3 has 14 residues. Trimming shortened V by 4 bases and J by 1 base, and 11 bases separated the two germline ends. The germline gives CDR1 SGHRS, CDR2 YFSETQ. The CDR3 loop reads CASSLQVVQETQYF. In nucleotides, the CDR3 is TGCGCCAGCAGCCTACAGGTAGTCCAAGAGACCCAGTACTTC.

A remark on this clone: The junction departs from the called germline gene at one end, perhaps through a read error. V usage is TRBV27 and J usage is TRBJ2-7; the match to TRBD1 covers 10 bases. The CDR3 is 16 amino acids. Germline loops: CDR1 MNHEY, CDR2 SMNVEV (reference sequence). DNA for the CDR3: TGTGCCAGCAGTCTATCCGGGACAGGGGCCAACTACGAGCAGTACTTC. This codes for CASSLSGTGANYEQYF.

V is TRBV6-5 and J is TRBJ1-5; 8 bases are shared with TRBD1. Trimming at V came to 6 bases and at J to 1 base, leaving 5 bases not matched to a gene. The V gene's germline CDR1 is MNHEY and CDR2 SVGAGI. The CDR3 runs to 15 residues. In DNA, the CDR3 is TGTGCCAGCAGCCCGGACAGGGCCAGCAATCAGCCCCAGCATTTT. Translation: CASSPDRASNQPQHF.